Each of the 22 T cell receptor beta chains below was sequenced from the same sample in a study of T-cell reconstitution after alpha-beta-depleted transplantation in children. Preparation of the TCRbeta library was carried out with unique molecular identifiers. In TCRdb, the PCR reads were re-called with MiXCR into one record per CDR3 protein. The sample records 600,000 to 800,000 distinct CDR3 sequences, about an eighth being singletons. The sample in question was PBMCs, obtained before TCRalphabeta/CD19-depleted stem cell transplant. These receptors came from a girl aged 2 to 9 with congenital amegakaryocytic thrombocytopenia, due to receive a stem cell transplant.

Only a few counts were recorded for this clonotype. This chain links TRBV10-3 with TRBJ2-1; D perhaps matches TRBD2 (5 bases). Trimming removed 7 bases from V and 7 bases from J, with 14 bases in between. The length of the CDR3 is 13 residues. The germline CDR1 and CDR2 sequences are ENHRY and SYGVKD. CDR3 amino acids: CAITKDPGNEQFF. For the CDR3, the DNA is TGTGCCATCACCAAAGACCCGGGGAATGAGCAGTTCTTC.

This clonotype appeared a few times. The chain uses TRBV20-1 and TRBJ1-3, with D unclear. The germline V gene encodes CDR1 DFQATT and CDR2 SNEGSKA (reference sequence). Deletions cut 0 bases from V and 11 bases from J, with 20 bases between. The CDR3 spans 15 residues. CDR3 sequence reads: CSARDGSGPEGPIYF. CDR3 coding DNA: TGCAGTGCTAGAGATGGCAGTGGACCTGAGGGTCCCATATATTTT.

This clonotype was detected only a few times. The rearrangement links TRBV7-8 to TRBJ2-1; TRBD2 aligns across 10 bases. Per the germline V gene, CDR1 is SGHVS and CDR2 is FQNEAQ. Trimming took 2 bases from V and 8 from J; bases not matched to a gene: 15. This CDR3 has 18 residues. The CDR3 loop reads CASSLTLPWLAGVDEQFF. The CDR3 DNA sequence: TGTGCCAGCAGCTTAACTCTCCCCTGGCTAGCGGGAGTTGATGAGCAGTTCTTC.

This clonotype was observed many times. The rearrangement uses TRBV20-1 and TRBJ2-1, with D hard to call. The ends were cut back, 5 bases at V and 0 bases at J, with 8 bases in the middle. Germline CDR1 reads DFQATT; CDR2 reads SNEGSKA (reference sequence). The CDR3 totals 13 residues. The CDR3 coding sequence is TGCAGTGCTTATCAGGCCTCCTACAATGAGCAGTTCTTC. Its translation is CSAYQASYNEQFF.

This clonotype was seen a handful of times. This chain connects TRBV28 to TRBJ2-1, with D possibly being TRBD2 (6 bases). The CDR3 has 15 residues. CDR1 and CDR2 (germline): MDHEN, SYDVKM. Trimming left V 5 bases short and J 10 bases short, with 21 bases between. The CDR3 is CASSVSSGDTKEQFF. CDR3 in DNA: TGTGCCAGCAGTGTCTCGTCGGGGGATACAAAGGAGCAGTTCTTC.

Only one count was recorded for this clonotype. Since a much larger clone is just one base distant, this may be a read error. The V gene is TRBV27, the J gene TRBJ2-2; maybe TRBD1 (6 bases). The CDR3 covers 12 residues. Germline assignment: CDR1 MNHEY and CDR2 SMNVEV (reference sequence). The CDR3: CARSTGTGELFF. The CDR3 region has the DNA TGTGCCCGCAGTACAGGGACCGGGGAGCTGTTTTTT.

Concerning this clonotype itself: One junction end does not reproduce the germline sequence, and a read error may be involved. V and J are TRBV20-1 and TRBJ2-1; 8 bases agree with TRBD2. The CDR3 consists of 13 residues. Germline assignment: CDR1 DFQATT and CDR2 SNEGSKA (reference sequence). CDR3 coding DNA: TGCAGTGTTAGATTACCGGGAGGGGCTGAGCAGTTCTTC. It specifies CSVRLPGGAEQFF.

A few counts support this clonotype. The chain combines TRBV5-1 with TRBJ2-1; TRBD1 or TRBD2 may be the D gene (6 bases each). The CDR3 contains 12 residues. The V gene lost 5 bases and the J gene lost 8 bases, with 11 bases spanning the gap. The germline V gene has CDR1 SGHRS and CDR2 YFSETQ. Here the CDR3 reads CASRGASDEQFF. CDR3 DNA: TGCGCCAGCAGGGGGGCTAGCGATGAGCAGTTCTTC.

This clonotype was counted ten times or more. The CDR3 DNA reads TGTGCCAGCAGTACCCTAATAGCGGGCTCCTACAATGAGCAGTTCTTC. Its protein product is CASSTLIAGSYNEQFF. The gene calls are TRBV12-3 or TRBV12-4 and TRBJ2-1; TRBD2 matches at 7 bases. J was trimmed by 0 bases and V by 5 bases; bases with no gene match: 7. The CDR3 runs to 16 residues.

This clonotype was counted between two and nine times. The rearrangement joins TRBV5-1 to TRBJ2-6; maybe TRBD1 (6 bases). V gave up 5 bases and J gave up 7 bases, with 22 bases separating them. CDR1 SGHRS and CDR2 YFSETQ come from the germline V gene. This CDR3 spans 17 amino acids. The CDR3: CASRPDSSLRGANVLTF. CDR3 DNA sequence: TGCGCCAGCAGGCCGGACAGCAGTTTAAGAGGTGCCAACGTCCTGACTTTC.

This clonotype was seen more than once but under ten times. DNA for the CDR3: TGTGCCAGCAGTGTCATGGGGGTCACAGATACGCAGTATTTT. This translates into CASSVMGVTDTQYF. The chain has TRBV2 and TRBJ2-3; D might be TRBD1 or TRBD2, each matching 5 bases. Germline CDR1 reads SNHLY; CDR2 reads FYNNEI. Trimming took off 4 bases at V and 2 bases at J, with 10 bases between the two ends. CDR3 length: 14 residues.

The chain joins TRBV7-9 to TRBJ2-1; TRBD1 matches 8 bases. The CDR3 loop spans 16 amino acids. Looked up from germline, CDR1 is SEHNR and CDR2 is FQNEAQ (reference sequence). J lost 6 bases, V lost 2 bases, and 9 bases had no gene match. Written as DNA, the CDR3 is TGTGCCAGCAGCTTAACCAGGGGGCTCGGTTTCAATGAGCAGTTCTTC. Its protein is CASSLTRGLGFNEQFF.

This clonotype was seen many times. This chain joins TRBV25-1 and TRBJ1-1; D gene unclear. Germline V lookup: CDR1 MGHDK, CDR2 SYGVNS. This CDR3 spans 12 amino acids. Trimming took off 6 bases at V and 8 bases at J, with 13 bases between the two ends. CDR3 nucleotide sequence: TGTGCCAGCAGGGGAGAGACGCGAGAAGCTTTCTTT. Translation: CASRGETREAFF. Drawing the rest from reference TRBV25-1 and TRBJ1-1, the complete variable domain is EADIYQTPRYLVIGTGKKITLECSQTMGHDKMYWYQQDPGMELHLIHYSYGVNSTEKGDLSSESTVSRIRTEHFPLTLESARPSHTSQYLCASRGETREAFFGQGTRLTVV.

This clonotype was observed a handful of times. The chain uses TRBV5-1 and TRBJ2-2, with 8 bases matching TRBD2. This CDR3 has 14 amino acids. CDR1 is SGHRS, CDR2 YFSETQ, per germline. After removal of 1 base from V and 6 bases from J, the junction contained 2 bases not matched to a gene. This chain's CDR3 is CASSLKAGAGELFF. The CDR3 DNA follows: TGCGCCAGCAGCTTGAAAGCGGGAGCCGGGGAGCTGTTTTTT.

Comment on this clonotype: A much larger clone lies a single base off, so this may be a read error. J is TRBJ2-7 and V is TRBV20-1; D not resolved. Trimming took off 3 bases at V and 12 bases at J, with 21 bases between the two ends. This CDR3 has 13 amino acids. Looked up from germline, CDR1 is DFQATT and CDR2 is SNEGSKA (reference sequence). The CDR3 DNA is TGCAGTGCTAGCCCGGACCTCTTATCTTGGCTGTACTTC. This sequence encodes CSASPDLLSWLYF.

The V call is TRBV20-1, the J call TRBJ1-4; D gene uncertain. Per the germline V gene, CDR1 is DFQATT and CDR2 is SNEGSKA (reference sequence). V was clipped by 6 bases and J by 8 bases, with 10 bases between them. The CDR3 sequence is 11 residues long. This chain's CDR3 is CSATLGEKLFF. The DNA for the CDR3 is TGCAGTGCGACCCTGGGGGAAAAACTGTTTTTT.

This clonotype was seen many times. The rearrangement uses TRBV12-3 or TRBV12-4 and TRBJ2-7; 8 nucleotides align to TRBD1. The CDR3 consists of 14 residues. V trimming: 3 bases; J trimming: 5 bases; junction bases outside the gene matches: 6. The CDR3 spells CASSLGRGRNEQYF. CDR3 nucleotide sequence: TGTGCCAGCAGTTTGGGCAGGGGGCGGAACGAGCAGTACTTC.

This clonotype has at least ten counts. The V gene is TRBV7-3, the J gene TRBJ2-6; D is ambiguous. Germline loops: CDR1 SGHTA, CDR2 FQGTGA. V lost 3 bases to trimming and J lost 1 base, with 7 bases between them. The CDR3 spans 15 residues. CDR3: CASSFLGSGANVLTF. DNA of the CDR3: TGTGCCAGCAGCTTTCTCGGGTCTGGGGCCAACGTCCTGACTTTC.

In its sample, this clonotype was seen a few times. This chain joins TRBV5-5 and TRBJ2-1, with a possible D match to TRBD1 (5 bases). Per the germline V gene, CDR1 is SGHKS and CDR2 is YYEKEE (reference sequence). V lost 5 bases and J lost 3, with 15 bases in between. This CDR3 comprises 15 residues. The CDR3 region has the DNA TGTGCCAGCAGTACAGGCAGATCGGTCTACAATGAGCAGTTCTTC. Translated: CASSTGRSVYNEQFF.

The chain combines TRBV7-8 with TRBJ1-5, with D hard to call. Trimming pared 3 bases from V and 5 bases from J, leaving 20 bases between. This CDR3 is 17 amino acids long. Germline V lookup: CDR1 SGHVS, CDR2 FQNEAQ. For the CDR3, the DNA is TGTGCCAGCAGCTTTAATTCTCGAGGGTTGGCCTATCAGCCCCAGCATTTT. Translation: CASSFNSRGLAYQPQHF.

In this sample, this clonotype turned up a few times. The gene calls are TRBV15 and TRBJ2-7; a possible D gene is TRBD2 (5 bases). V was pared by 5 bases and J by 5 bases, with 16 bases between. Germline CDR1 is LNHNV and CDR2 is YYDKDF (reference sequence). This CDR3 contains 14 residues. CDR3 sequence reads: CATSEDSILNEQYF. The CDR3 region has the DNA TGTGCCACCAGCGAGGACTCCATTCTTAACGAGCAGTACTTC.

The V and J genes are TRBV20-1 and TRBJ2-1; TRBD2 aligns across 10 bases. Germline CDR1 and CDR2: DFQATT and SNEGSKA (reference sequence). This CDR3 is built from 15 residues. Unmatched junction bases numbered 12, after V lost 5 bases and J lost 8 bases. CDR3 nucleotide sequence: TGCAGTGCTCTAGAGCGGGAGGGCCCAGGCTATGAGCAGTTCTTC. Amino acids: CSALEREGPGYEQFF.